This TCR beta chain was retrieved from a study of T-cell reconstitution after alpha-beta-depleted transplantation in children. Unique molecular identifiers were incorporated during preparation of the TCRbeta library. One entry per CDR3 protein, called by TCRdb with MiXCR from the PCR reads. The table includes approximately 630,000 distinct CDR3 sequences, approximately 14% detected once. Whole-study results and caveats: Two months or so post-transplant, alpha-beta T cells reportedly derived from several hundred expanded graft clones.

This clonotype was found many times. Its antigen is not known. With V trimmed by 6 bases and J by 5 bases, 8 bases remained unmatched. The CDR3 sequence is 14 residues long. CDR1 MDHEN and CDR2 SYDVKM come from the germline V gene. J is TRBJ2-5 and V is TRBV28, with 8 bases fitting TRBD2. The source material was PBMCs, sampled before TCRalphabeta/CD19-depleted stem cell transplant. This clonotype originated in a girl aged 2-10 years with congenital amegakaryocytic thrombocytopenia, due to receive a stem cell transplant. DNA of the CDR3: TGTGCCAGCAGCAAAAGCGGGAGTCAGGAGACCCAGTACTTC. It codes for CASSKSGSQETQYF.